This T cell receptor (beta chain) was documented in a study of early T cells in non-severe SARS-CoV-2 infection (dated by TCRdb to the early 2020s). Background on the whole study: Bulk RNA from unsorted whole blood was used for TCR sequencing, so alpha and beta chains could not be paired. General findings and caveats noted by the study authors: VDJdb matching was skewed toward anti-spike CD8 responses, so virus-specific expansions were likely underestimated and private and CD4 specificities were missed.

This clonotype was seen a few times. The antigen it recognizes is unknown. Base qualities were left out, and no much larger clone turns up one base away. Library construction relied on 5' RACE. TCRdb shows the sequencer as NextSeq 500. Unique molecular identifiers were attached to individual cDNA molecules in the TCR library protocol so that sequencing error and PCR bias could be corrected. Both TCR alpha and beta chains were sequenced, and tight co-correlation was observed between alpha and beta sequence abundances in each sample. In the authors' own workflow: Decombinator V4 was used to annotate TCR sequences for V gene, J gene and CDR3. TCRs were defined as expanded if a significant change between any two time points was detected under a Poisson model with p below 0.0001. TCR abundances were normalised to the total number of TCRs sequenced per sample and were expressed as counts per million. TRAV1-2 paired with TRAJ12, TRAJ20 or TRAJ33 defined MAIT TCRs, while TRAV10 paired with TRAJ18 defined iNKT TCRs. VDJdb, accessed on 1 November 2021, was searched for TCRs annotated for CMV, EBV and SARS-CoV-2, and TCRs annotated for more than one antigen were excluded. TCRdb reprocessing: public reads trimmed at Q25 with fastp, clones called with MiXCR, in-frame beta chains kept. Each entry is one CDR3 protein sequence, shown with its most common DNA and genes. For this entry, the V and J calls and clone size follow TCRdb and not the study's own pipeline. Here the sample has tens of thousands of distinct CDR3 sequences; 14% occur a single time. The ten top clones hold 6.1% of the sample.

Inclusive of the bounding cysteine and phenylalanine, the CDR3 is 14 residues long. CDR3 DNA is the only sequence kept; it has 42 bases, read in frame from the first base. At the junction V is shortened by 0 bases and J by 2 bases, with 7 bases in between. The germline V gene (reference sequence) gives CDR1 as LGHDT and CDR2 as YNNKEL. This was a case-control study nested in a cohort of healthcare workers in London, UK, who had nasopharyngeal swab PCR tests and blood samples taken every week. Healthcare workers were recruited between 23 and 31 March 2020, during the week of the UK lockdown, and were followed weekly for up to about 15 weeks.

The chain is assembled from TRBV3-1 and TRBJ1-1; the D gene remains uncertain. The receptor was derived from an adult who was a healthcare worker with PCR-confirmed SARS-CoV-2 infection or an uninfected control (not recorded which). Sequenced input: whole blood. The DNA sequence is TGTGCCAGCAGCCAAGACGCCGGAAACACTGAAGCTTTCTTT. This sequence encodes CASSQDAGNTEAFF.